This T cell receptor beta chain was sequenced for a study of T cell responses to AZD1222 COVID-19 vaccine. The V gene end was trimmed by 4 bases and the J gene end by 5 bases; junction bases not matched to a gene: 11. The length of the CDR3 is 17 residues. Germline lookup yields CDR1 SGHDT and CDR2 YYEEEE. Data came from immunoSEQ multiplex PCR; TCRdb stores just in-frame clones and leaves some out. The sample has about 110,000 clones; around 90% are singletons. This clonotype was sampled from an adult who received the AZD1222 COVID-19 vaccine. The sample consisted of peripheral blood, taken 28 days after the second AZD1222 dose. The rearrangement joins TRBV5-6 to TRBJ2-2; 10 bases align to TRBD2. Here the CDR3 reads CASSEGSSGGWTGELFF. In DNA form, the CDR3 reads TGTGCCAGCAGCGAGGGGTCTAGCGGGGGATGGACCGGGGAGCTGTTTTTT.